These 24 T cell receptor beta chains came from one sample sequenced in a study of regulatory dendritic cells for organ transplantation. Repertoires were generated with immunoSEQ multiplex PCR, while TCRdb's copy carries only in-frame clones and drops some. In the table there are tens of thousands of clones, 80% to 85% of which are singletons. Input material: naive CD4+ T cells from blood. Subset indicated: CD45RA+ naive T cells. These receptor sequences come from a human donor in good health.

The chain combines TRBV7-3 with TRBJ2-1; 9 nucleotides agree with TRBD2. Germline lookup yields CDR1 SGHTA and CDR2 FQGTGA. The ends lost 1 base at V and 0 bases at J; junction bases unmatched: 7. The CDR3 sequence is 18 residues long. In DNA, the CDR3 is TGTGCCAGCAGCTTAAGGCTGGCGGGGGGGTACTCCTACAATGAGCAGTTCTTC. Its protein is CASSLRLAGGYSYNEQFF.

The chain carries TRBV5-1 and TRBJ2-3; TRBD1 matches at 11 bases. The J segment lost 2 bases and the V segment lost 4 bases, leaving 6 bases of the junction unmatched. The CDR3 length is 16 residues. Germline CDR1 and CDR2: SGHRS and YFSETQ. The CDR3 sequence: CASSRDRGDDTDTQYF. The CDR3 DNA reads TGCGCCAGCAGCAGGGACAGGGGGGACGACACAGATACGCAGTATTTT.

The chain couples TRBV7-3 to TRBJ2-7; 10 positions match TRBD1. Trimming cost V 3 bases and J 7 bases; bases outside gene matches: 6. This CDR3 is 14 amino acids long. Germline V gene sequence: CDR1 SGHTA, CDR2 FQGTGA. The CDR3 protein is CASSFTGTGVEQYF. The CDR3 nucleotides are TGTGCCAGCAGCTTTACCGGGACAGGGGTTGAGCAGTACTTC.

V usage is TRBV6-1 and J usage is TRBJ2-2; 10 bases agree with TRBD2. With V trimmed by 6 bases and J by 2 bases, 3 bases remained unmatched. There are 15 residues in the CDR3. CDR1 is MNHNS and CDR2 is SASEGT in the germline V gene. The CDR3 protein is CASRGLATNTGELFF. The CDR3 DNA is TGTGCCAGCAGGGGACTAGCGACTAACACCGGGGAGCTGTTTTTT.

The chain carries TRBV18 and TRBJ1-1; the match to TRBD1 covers 7 bases. Germline V gives CDR1 KGHSH, CDR2 LQKENI. Trimming removed 2 bases from V and 1 base from J; junction bases left unmatched: 10. The CDR3 is 17 residues long. The CDR3 nucleotides are TGTGCCAGCTCACCATTCGACAGGGCCCTGCGGAACACTGAAGCTTTCTTT. Residues: CASSPFDRALRNTEAFF. Variable domain in full (rest from reference TRBV18 and TRBJ1-1): NAGVMQNPRHLVRRRGQEARLRCSPMKGHSHVYWYRQLPEEGLKFMVYLQKENIIDESGMPKERFSAEFPKEGPSILRIQQVVRGDSAAYFCASSPFDRALRNTEAFFGQGTRLTVV.

This clone was seen a single time. V is TRBV13 and J is TRBJ2-3, with D possibly being TRBD1 (5 bases). The CDR3 totals 17 residues. CDR1 and CDR2 (germline): PRHDT, FYEKMQ (reference sequence). Trimming shortened V by 4 bases and J by 0 bases, and 17 bases separated the two germline ends. This chain's CDR3 is CASSSRIGAQSTDTQYF. DNA for the CDR3: TGTGCCAGCAGCTCAAGAATAGGGGCGCAAAGCACAGATACGCAGTATTTT.

The V and J genes are TRBV6-1 and TRBJ2-7; 11 nucleotides agree with TRBD1. This CDR3 comprises 15 residues. With V trimmed by 3 bases and J by 7 bases, 8 bases remained unmatched. CDR1 is MNHNS and CDR2 is SASEGT in the germline V gene. The CDR3 protein is CASSDGGQGVSEQYF. Here the CDR3 DNA reads TGTGCCAGCAGTGATGGGGGACAGGGGGTCTCGGAGCAGTACTTC.

The chain joins TRBV9 to TRBJ2-3; 7 bases match TRBD2. V was pared by 4 bases and J by 5 bases, with 10 bases of the junction left unmatched. The CDR3 totals 15 residues. CDR1 is SGDLS, CDR2 YYNGEE, per germline. This chain's CDR3 is CASSPGGLGGDTQYF. The DNA of the CDR3 is TGTGCCAGCAGCCCGGGAGGCCTAGGAGGAGATACGCAGTATTTT.

V and J are TRBV19 and TRBJ2-7, with TRBD1 matching over 8 bases. CDR3 length: 13 amino acids. Per the germline V gene, CDR1 is LNHDA and CDR2 is SQIVND (reference sequence). V was clipped by 5 bases and J by 4 bases; unmatched bases: 4. In DNA form, the CDR3 reads TGTGCCAGTAGTTACGACAGGGGATACGAGCAGTACTTC. This encodes CASSYDRGYEQYF.

The chain employs TRBV18 and TRBJ2-5; tentative D call: TRBD2 (6 bases). Germline lookup yields CDR1 KGHSH and CDR2 LQKENI. Between the trimmed V and J ends, which lost 6 bases and 2 bases, there was a span of 10 bases. The CDR3 runs 13 residues. CDR3 bases: TGTGCCAGCTCGCCGCGGGGACAAGAGACCCAGTACTTC. It encodes CASSPRGQETQYF.

The V gene is TRBV12-5, the J gene TRBJ2-3; 7 bases map to TRBD1. In germline, CDR1 is LGHNT, CDR2 FRNRAP. Trimming removed 2 bases from V and 0 bases from J; junction bases left unmatched: 11. CDR3 length: 18 residues. CDR3 amino acids: CASGLTTGAHSSTDTQYF. CDR3 nucleotide sequence: TGTGCTAGTGGTTTGACCACAGGGGCCCATAGTAGCACAGATACGCAGTATTTT.

The rearrangement joins TRBV27 to TRBJ1-5; D is perhaps TRBD1 (6 bases). Per the germline V gene, CDR1 is MNHEY and CDR2 is SMNVEV (reference sequence). The CDR3 is 19 amino acids. V lost 6 bases, J lost 0 bases, and 24 bases lay in between. The CDR3 loop reads CASSQLAKGTPYSNQPQHF. The DNA of the CDR3 is TGTGCCAGCAGCCAGTTGGCTAAGGGGACACCTTATAGCAATCAGCCCCAGCATTTT.

The chain carries TRBV4-2 and TRBJ1-2, with D maybe TRBD1 (6 bases). V lost 0 bases to trimming and J lost 8 bases, with 19 bases between them. Germline-derived CDR1 and CDR2 are LGHNA and YNFKEQ. The CDR3 sequence is 16 residues long. The CDR3 reads CASSQDLQGALGGYTF. CDR3 bases: TGTGCCAGCAGCCAAGACCTACAGGGTGCCCTGGGGGGCTACACCTTC.

For the CDR3, the DNA is TGTGCCAGTAGTGCCCTGGACAGGGGGAATTCACCCCTCCACTTT. Translated: CASSALDRGNSPLHF. The rearrangement joins TRBV19 to TRBJ1-6, with 10 bases identical to TRBD1. Losses at the gene ends were 5 bases for V and 7 bases for J; bases not matched to a gene: 5. This CDR3 is 15 amino acids long. The germline V gene encodes CDR1 LNHDA and CDR2 SQIVND (reference sequence).

The gene calls are TRBV6-1 and TRBJ2-7; 9 nucleotides agree with TRBD1. Germline V lookup: CDR1 MNHNS, CDR2 SASEGT. Trimming removed 5 bases from V and 4 bases from J; junction bases left unmatched: 9. CDR3 length: 15 residues. The CDR3 DNA reads TGTGCCAGCAGTAGGGGACAGGGCGAGGGTTACGAGCAGTACTTC. Encoded protein: CASSRGQGEGYEQYF.

V and J are TRBV19 and TRBJ2-2; tentative D call: TRBD1 (5 bases). Germline V gives CDR1 LNHDA, CDR2 SQIVND (reference sequence). V was cut by 5 bases and J by 3 bases, with 19 bases left in between. This CDR3 comprises 17 residues. CDR3 protein: CASSLLTGVSYTGELFF. For the CDR3, the DNA is TGTGCCAGTAGTTTACTTACAGGAGTATCGTACACCGGGGAGCTGTTTTTT.

V and J are TRBV18 and TRBJ2-5, with TRBD2 as a possible D gene (5 bases). The DNA matches TRBJ2-7 better at its end, which makes the J call doubtful. This CDR3 comprises 15 residues. Germline V gene lookup returns CDR1 KGHSH and CDR2 LQKENI. CDR3 residues: CASSLGLQSSYEQYF. The CDR3, as DNA: TGTGCCAGCTCACTTGGACTCCAAAGCTCCTACGAGCAGTACTTC.

This chain connects TRBV11-3 to TRBJ1-2; D might be TRBD1 (6 bases). Deletions cut 5 bases from V and 6 bases from J, with 16 bases between. Per germline, CDR1 SGHNT and CDR2 YENEEA. The CDR3 loop spans 14 amino acids. This chain's CDR3 is CASSPGRGGHGYTF. The CDR3 nucleotides read TGTGCCAGCAGCCCCGGTCGGGGGGGCCATGGCTACACCTTC.

This rearrangement joins TRBV6-6 to TRBJ1-6, with a possible D match to TRBD1 (5 bases). Trimming pared 0 bases from V and 4 bases from J, leaving 10 bases between. The CDR3 is 16 amino acids. Germline lookup yields CDR1 MNHNY and CDR2 SVGAGI (reference sequence). The CDR3 DNA reads as TGTGCCAGCAGTTACTCGACACGACAGTATAATTCACCCCTCCACTTT. It encodes CASSYSTRQYNSPLHF.

The chain has TRBV5-4 and TRBJ2-1; 14 bases line up with TRBD2. Germline CDR1 SGHNT, CDR2 YYREEE (reference sequence). This CDR3 has 15 residues. With 4 bases clipped from V and 9 bases from J, the junction kept 6 bases outside the gene matches. The CDR3, as DNA: TGTGCCAGCAGCCCTAGACTAGCGGGAGGGGGTGAGCAGTTCTTC. It codes for CASSPRLAGGGEQFF.

The chain has TRBV5-4 and TRBJ2-5; D is undetermined. Germline values: CDR1 SGHNT, CDR2 YYREEE (reference sequence). The V and J ends lost 4 bases and 1 base respectively, with 5 bases between them. CDR3 size: 12 residues. CDR3 in amino acids: CASSALQETQYF. CDR3 sequence (DNA): TGTGCCAGCAGCGCGCTCCAAGAGACCCAGTACTTC.

The chain carries TRBV5-1 and TRBJ2-5, with D tentatively TRBD1 (6 bases). Trimming cost V 5 bases and J 2 bases, with 13 bases left between them. The CDR3 runs to 14 residues. CDR1 and CDR2 (germline): SGHRS, YFSETQ. CDR3: CASSPTGTQETQYF. The DNA of the CDR3 is TGCGCCAGCAGTCCGACAGGTACTCAAGAGACCCAGTACTTC. The full variable domain, completed using reference TRBV5-1 and TRBJ2-5, is KAGVTQTPRYLIKTRGQQVTLSCSPISGHRSVSWYQQTPGQGLQFLFEYFSETQRNKGNFPGRFSGRQFSNSRSEMNVSTLELGDSALYLCASSPTGTQETQYFGPGTRLLVL.

The gene calls are TRBV4-3 and TRBJ1-3, with TRBD1 matching 7 bases. This CDR3 is built from 17 residues. The germline V gene encodes CDR1 LGHNA and CDR2 YSLEER. The V segment lost 3 bases and the J segment 0 bases; nucleotides outside the gene matches: 8. The CDR3: CASSQSTGTVSGNTIYF. The CDR3 nucleotides read TGCGCCAGCAGCCAGTCGACCGGGACAGTCTCTGGAAACACCATATATTTT.

The chain uses TRBV7-7 and TRBJ2-5, with 7 nucleotides matching TRBD1. CDR1 is SSHAT and CDR2 is FNYEAQ in the germline V gene (reference sequence). This CDR3 has 13 residues. V shed 5 bases and J 2 bases; nucleotides not matched to a gene: 2. In DNA, the CDR3 is TGTGCCAGCAGCACGGACAGGCAAGAGACCCAGTACTTC. Encoded protein: CASSTDRQETQYF.